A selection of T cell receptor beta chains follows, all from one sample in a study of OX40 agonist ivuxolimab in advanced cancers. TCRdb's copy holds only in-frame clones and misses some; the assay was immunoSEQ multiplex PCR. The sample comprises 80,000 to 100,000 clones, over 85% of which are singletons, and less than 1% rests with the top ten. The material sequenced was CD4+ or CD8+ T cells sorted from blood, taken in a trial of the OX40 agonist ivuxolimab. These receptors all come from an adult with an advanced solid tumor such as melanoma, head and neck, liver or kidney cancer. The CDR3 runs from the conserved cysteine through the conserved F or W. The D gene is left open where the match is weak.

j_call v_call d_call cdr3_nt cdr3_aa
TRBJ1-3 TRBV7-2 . TGTGCCAGCAGCCGAGGGGCACCGGAGTATAACACCATATATTTT CASSRGAPEYNTIYF
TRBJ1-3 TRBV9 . TGTGCCAGCGCGTTGTCCCCTTCTGGAAACACCATATATTTT CASALSPSGNTIYF
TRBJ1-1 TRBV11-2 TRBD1 TGTGCCAGCAGGGAACACAGGGGGCTGAACACTGAAGCTTTCTTT CASREHRGLNTEAFF
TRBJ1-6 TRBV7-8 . TGTGCCAGCAGCTTACAAGAGACGGTTTCACCCCTCCACTTT CASSLQETVSPLHF
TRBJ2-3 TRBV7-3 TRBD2 TGTGCCAGCAGTCCATTTACTAGCGGCACAGATACGCAGTATTTT CASSPFTSGTDTQYF
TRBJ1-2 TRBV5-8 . TGTGCCAGCAGCAGTAGCTATGGCTACACCTTC CASSSSYGYTF
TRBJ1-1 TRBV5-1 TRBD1 TGCGCCAGCAGCTACACAGGGGAGTTGAACACTGAAGCTTTCTTT CASSYTGELNTEAFF
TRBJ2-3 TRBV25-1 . TGTGCCAGCAGTGCCAGGACAGTGCAGTATTTT CASSARTVQYF
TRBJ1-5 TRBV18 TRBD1 TGTGCCAGCTCAGGGACAGGCGATCAGCCCCAGCATTTT CASSGTGDQPQHF
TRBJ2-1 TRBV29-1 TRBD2 TGCAGCGTGTGGACTAGCGGGGGGGCGGATGAGCAGTTCTTC CSVWTSGGADEQFF
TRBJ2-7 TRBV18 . TGTGCCAGCTCCCTGACTGGTTCCTACGAGCAGTACTTC CASSLTGSYEQYF
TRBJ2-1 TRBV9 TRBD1 TGTGCCAGCAGCGTTGGCGGGGACAGGGCTTTCAATGAGCAGTTCTTC CASSVGGDRAFNEQFF
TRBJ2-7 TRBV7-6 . TGTGCCAGCAGCTTAGCCCCAGGCGTGGAAAACGAGCAGTACTTC CASSLAPGVENEQYF
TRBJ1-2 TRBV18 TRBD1 TGTGCCAGCTCACCAGGACAGGGGGCTTCTAACTATGGCTACACCTTC CASSPGQGASNYGYTF
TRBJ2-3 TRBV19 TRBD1 TGTGCCAGTAGAGACAGGGGATCGGGCACAGATACGCAGTATTTT CASRDRGSGTDTQYF
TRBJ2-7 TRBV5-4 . TGTGCCAGCAGCTCGACCCTAGCTGAGGGAGAGCAGTACTTC CASSSTLAEGEQYF
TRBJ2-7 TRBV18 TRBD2 TGTGCCAGCTCACCCTCAAGACTAGCGGATTCCTACGAGCAGTACTTC CASSPSRLADSYEQYF
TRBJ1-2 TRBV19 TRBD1 TGTGCCAGTAACAGGGGGCGCGGGATCTATGGCTACACCTTC CASNRGRGIYGYTF
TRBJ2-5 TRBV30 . TGTGCCTGGGACCCAGGAGGAGAGACCCAGTACTTC CAWDPGGETQYF
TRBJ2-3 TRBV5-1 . TGCGCCAGCAGCTTAGTTCCCCTCACAGATACGCAGTATTTT CASSLVPLTDTQYF
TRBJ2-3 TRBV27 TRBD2 TGTGCCAGCAGAACGGGGGGGCCAGCTACGCAGTATTTT CASRTGGPATQYF
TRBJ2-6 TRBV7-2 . TGTGCCAGCAGACTCACAGGGACTGGGGCCAACGTCCTGACTTTC CASRLTGTGANVLTF
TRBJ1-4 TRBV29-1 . TGCAGCGTTGGTCGACAGACTAATGAAAAACTGTTTTTT CSVGRQTNEKLFF
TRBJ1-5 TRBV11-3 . TGTGCCAGCAGCTTCGCAGGGGTCCCCTGGCAGCCCCAGCATTTT CASSFAGVPWQPQHF
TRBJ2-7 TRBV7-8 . TGTGCCAGCAGCTTAAGAGTCAGCGAAGTGGGGTCCTACGAGCAGTACTTC CASSLRVSEVGSYEQYF
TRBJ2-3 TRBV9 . TGTGCCAGCAGCGGGGAAGCAGATACGCAGTATTTT CASSGEADTQYF
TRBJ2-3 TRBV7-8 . TGTGCCAGCAGCTACCCTCGGGGCTCAATACGTAGGCAGTATTTT CASSYPRGSIRRQYF
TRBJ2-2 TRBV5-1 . TGCGCCAGCAGCCCCAGTAACACCGGGGAGCTGTTTTTT CASSPSNTGELFF
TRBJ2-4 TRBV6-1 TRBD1 TGTGCCAGCAGTACTCTTCAGGGGGAAAACATTCAGTACTTC CASSTLQGENIQYF
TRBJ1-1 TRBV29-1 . TGCAGCGTGGAGGCCAGTTTGTGGGCTGAAGCTTTCTTT CSVEASLWAEAFF
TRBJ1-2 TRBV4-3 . TGCGCCAGCAGCCCATCGCATAACATAAACTATGGCTACACCTTC CASSPSHNINYGYTF
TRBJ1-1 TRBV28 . TGTGCCAGCACCCCGCCCCCGGGGGTGAACACTGAAGCTTTCTTT CASTPPPGVNTEAFF
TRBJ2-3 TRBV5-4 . TGTGCCAGCAGCCCGGGACTGGTAGGAGATACGCAGTATTTT CASSPGLVGDTQYF
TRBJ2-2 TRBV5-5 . TGTGCCAGCAGCAGCGGGCTGGGGGAGCTGTTTTTT CASSSGLGELFF
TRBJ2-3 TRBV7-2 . TGTGCCAGCAGTCCCACTTATCAGTCAGATACGCAGTATTTT CASSPTYQSDTQYF
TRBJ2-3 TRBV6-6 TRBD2 TGTGCCAGCAGTTACCAGTCTAGCGGGGCAGATACGCAGTATTTT CASSYQSSGADTQYF
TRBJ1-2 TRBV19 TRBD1 TGTGCCAGTAGTAGGGGACAGGGGAATGGCTACACCTTC CASSRGQGNGYTF
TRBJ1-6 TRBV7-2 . TGTGCCAGCAGCTCCAGACCCGGAACAGGGAGTAATTCACCCCTCCACTTT CASSSRPGTGSNSPLHF